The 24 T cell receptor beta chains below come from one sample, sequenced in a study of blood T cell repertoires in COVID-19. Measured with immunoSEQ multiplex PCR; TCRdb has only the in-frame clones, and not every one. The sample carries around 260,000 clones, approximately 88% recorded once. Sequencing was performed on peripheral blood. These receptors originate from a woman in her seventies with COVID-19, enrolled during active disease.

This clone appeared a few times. The CDR3: CASSYRYPDGVETQYF. The CDR3 bases are TGTGCCAGCAGCTATCGATACCCCGACGGGGTCGAGACCCAGTACTTC. This chain uses TRBV7-6 with TRBJ2-5; possible D gene TRBD2, 5 bases. Trimming took off 4 bases at V and 5 bases at J, with 20 bases between the two ends. Germline CDR1 and CDR2: SGHVS and FNYEAQ. The CDR3 spans 16 residues.

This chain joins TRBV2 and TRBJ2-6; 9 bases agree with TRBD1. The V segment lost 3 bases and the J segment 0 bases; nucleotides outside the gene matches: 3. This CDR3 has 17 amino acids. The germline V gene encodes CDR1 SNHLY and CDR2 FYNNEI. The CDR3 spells CASSDTGGISGANVLTF. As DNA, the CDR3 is TGTGCCAGCAGTGATACAGGGGGCATCTCTGGGGCCAACGTCCTGACTTTC. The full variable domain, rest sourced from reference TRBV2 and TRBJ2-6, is EPEVTQTPSHQVTQMGQEVILRCVPISNHLYFYWYRQILGQKVEFLVSFYNNEISEKSEIFDDQFSVERPDGSNFTLKIRSTKLEDSAMYFCASSDTGGISGANVLTFGAGSRLTVL.

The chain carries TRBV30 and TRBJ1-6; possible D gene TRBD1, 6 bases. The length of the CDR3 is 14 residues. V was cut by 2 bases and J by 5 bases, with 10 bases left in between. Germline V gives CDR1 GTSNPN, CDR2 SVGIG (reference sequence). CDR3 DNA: TGTGCCTGGAGTTCGGACAGACATAATTCACCCCTCCACTTT. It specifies CAWSSDRHNSPLHF.

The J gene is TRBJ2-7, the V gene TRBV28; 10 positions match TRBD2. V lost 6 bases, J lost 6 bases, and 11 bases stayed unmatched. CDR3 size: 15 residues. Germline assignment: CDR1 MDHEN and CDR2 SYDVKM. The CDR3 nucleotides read TGTGCCAGCAGCCGCGATTCTAGCGGGAGTTCCGAGCAGTACTTC. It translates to CASSRDSSGSSEQYF. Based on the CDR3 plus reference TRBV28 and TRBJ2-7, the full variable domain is DVKVTQSSRYLVKRTGEKVFLECVQDMDHENMFWYRQDPGLGLRLIYFSYDVKMKEKGDIPEGYSVSREKKERFSLILESASTNQTSMYLCASSRDSSGSSEQYFGPGTRLTVT.

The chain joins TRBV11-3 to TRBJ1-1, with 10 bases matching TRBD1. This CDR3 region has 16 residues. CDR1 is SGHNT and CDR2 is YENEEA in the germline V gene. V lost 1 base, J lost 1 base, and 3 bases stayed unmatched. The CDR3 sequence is CASSLARQGANTEAFF. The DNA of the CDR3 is TGTGCCAGCAGCTTAGCCCGACAGGGGGCGAACACTGAAGCTTTCTTT.

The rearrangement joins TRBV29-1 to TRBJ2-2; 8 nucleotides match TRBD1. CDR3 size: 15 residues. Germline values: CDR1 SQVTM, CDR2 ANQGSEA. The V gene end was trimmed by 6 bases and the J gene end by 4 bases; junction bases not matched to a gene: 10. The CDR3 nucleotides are TGCAGCGTCCAAATAGCAGGGGGCGCCACCGGGGAGCTGTTTTTT. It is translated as CSVQIAGGATGELFF.

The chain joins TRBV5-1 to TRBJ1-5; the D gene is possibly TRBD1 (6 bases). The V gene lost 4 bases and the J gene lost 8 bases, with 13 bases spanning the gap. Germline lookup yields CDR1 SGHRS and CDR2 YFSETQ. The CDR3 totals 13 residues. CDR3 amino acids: CASSQDSEEPQHF. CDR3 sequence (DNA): TGCGCCAGCAGCCAGGACAGTGAGGAGCCCCAGCATTTT.

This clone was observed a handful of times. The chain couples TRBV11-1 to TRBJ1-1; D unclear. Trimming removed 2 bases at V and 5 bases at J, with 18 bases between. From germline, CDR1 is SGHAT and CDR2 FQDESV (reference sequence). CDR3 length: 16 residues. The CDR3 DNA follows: TGTGCCAGCAGCTTACACGGCGGGATTGAAGGGACTGAAGCTTTCTTT. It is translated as CASSLHGGIEGTEAFF.

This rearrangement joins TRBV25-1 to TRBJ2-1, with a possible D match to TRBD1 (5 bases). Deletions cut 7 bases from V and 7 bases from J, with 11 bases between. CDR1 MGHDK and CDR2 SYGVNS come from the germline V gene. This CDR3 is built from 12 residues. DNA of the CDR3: TGTGCCAGCAATCAGGGTGGTAATGAGCAGTTCTTC. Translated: CASNQGGNEQFF.

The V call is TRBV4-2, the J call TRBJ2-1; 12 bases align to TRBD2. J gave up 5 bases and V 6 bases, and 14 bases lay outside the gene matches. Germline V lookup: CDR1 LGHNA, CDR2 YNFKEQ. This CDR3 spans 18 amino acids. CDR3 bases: TGTGCCAGCAGTCGGGACGGGCCTAGCGGGAGGGCCCACAATGAGCAGTTCTTC. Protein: CASSRDGPSGRAHNEQFF.

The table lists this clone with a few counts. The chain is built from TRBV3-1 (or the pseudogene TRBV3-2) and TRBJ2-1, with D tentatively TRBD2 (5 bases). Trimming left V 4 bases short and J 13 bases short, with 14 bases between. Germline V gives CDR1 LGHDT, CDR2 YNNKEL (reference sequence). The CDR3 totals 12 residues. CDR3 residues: CASSRTDSNQFF. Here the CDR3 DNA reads TGTGCCAGCAGCCGCACGGACTCAAACCAGTTCTTC.

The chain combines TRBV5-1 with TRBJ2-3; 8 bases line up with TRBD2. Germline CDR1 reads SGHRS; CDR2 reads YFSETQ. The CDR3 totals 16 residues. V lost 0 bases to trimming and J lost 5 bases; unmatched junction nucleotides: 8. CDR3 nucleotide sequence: TGCGCCAGCAGCTTGGCACTAGCGGCTGAGATAGATACGCAGTATTTT. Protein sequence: CASSLALAAEIDTQYF.

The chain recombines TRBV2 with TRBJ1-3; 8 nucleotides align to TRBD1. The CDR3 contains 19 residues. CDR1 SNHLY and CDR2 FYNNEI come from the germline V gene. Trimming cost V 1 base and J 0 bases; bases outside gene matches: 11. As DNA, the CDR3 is TGTGCCAGCAGTGAAGGGACAGGGTCTCTCGGGTCCTCTGGAAACACCATATATTTT. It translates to CASSEGTGSLGSSGNTIYF.

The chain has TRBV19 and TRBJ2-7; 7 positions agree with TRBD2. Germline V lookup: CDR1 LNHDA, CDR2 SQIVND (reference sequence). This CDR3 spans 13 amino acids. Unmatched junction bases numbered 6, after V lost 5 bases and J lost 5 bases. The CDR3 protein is CASSVPGGDEQYF. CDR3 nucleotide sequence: TGTGCCAGTAGTGTTCCGGGGGGAGACGAGCAGTACTTC.

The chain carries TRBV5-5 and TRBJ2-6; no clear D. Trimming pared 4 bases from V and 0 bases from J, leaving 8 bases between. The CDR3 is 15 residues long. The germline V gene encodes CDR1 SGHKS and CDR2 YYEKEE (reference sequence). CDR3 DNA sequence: TGTGCCAGCAGCAATAGGAGCTCTGGGGCCAACGTCCTGACTTTC. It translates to CASSNRSSGANVLTF.

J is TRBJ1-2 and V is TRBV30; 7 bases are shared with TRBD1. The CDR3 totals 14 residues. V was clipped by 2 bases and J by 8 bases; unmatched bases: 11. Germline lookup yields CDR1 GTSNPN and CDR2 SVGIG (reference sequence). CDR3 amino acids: CAWSPKRQGGGYTF. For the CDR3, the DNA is TGTGCCTGGAGTCCCAAACGACAGGGAGGAGGCTACACCTTC.

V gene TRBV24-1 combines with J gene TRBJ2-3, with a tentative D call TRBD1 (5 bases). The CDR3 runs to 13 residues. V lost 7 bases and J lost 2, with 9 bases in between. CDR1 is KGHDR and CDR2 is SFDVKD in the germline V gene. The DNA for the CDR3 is TGTGCCACCAGGTCGGACAACACAGATACGCAGTATTTT. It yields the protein CATRSDNTDTQYF.

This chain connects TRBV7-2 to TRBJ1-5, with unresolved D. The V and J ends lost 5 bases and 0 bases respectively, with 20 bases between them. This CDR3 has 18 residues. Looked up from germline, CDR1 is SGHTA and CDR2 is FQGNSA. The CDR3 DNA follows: TGTGCCAGCAGCCCATACGTCCGCGGGGATGTTAGCAATCAGCCCCAGCATTTT. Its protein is CASSPYVRGDVSNQPQHF.

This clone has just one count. CDR3 DNA: TGTGCCAGTAGTACCCGACAGGGGAGTACGAATTCACCCCTCCACTTT. Its protein is CASSTRQGSTNSPLHF. The chain recombines TRBV19 with TRBJ1-6, with 8 bases aligning to TRBD1. J was trimmed by 7 bases and V by 4 bases; bases with no gene match: 9. Germline V gene data show CDR1 as LNHDA and CDR2 as SQIVND (reference sequence). The CDR3 is made up of 16 amino acids. Full variable domain (missing parts from reference TRBV19 and TRBJ1-6): DGGITQSPKYLFRKEGQNVTLSCEQNLNHDAMYWYRQDPGQGLRLIYYSQIVNDFQKGDIAEGYSVSREKKESFPLTVTSAQKNPTAFYLCASSTRQGSTNSPLHFGNGTRLTVT.

The CDR3 nucleotides are TGTGCCAGCAGTTCGGGGAGCTATGGCTACACCTTC. As protein: CASSSGSYGYTF. The chain combines TRBV27 with TRBJ1-2, with D hard to call. Germline V gives CDR1 MNHEY, CDR2 SMNVEV (reference sequence). V lost 4 bases and J 4 bases, leaving 7 bases between the germline ends. CDR3 size: 12 residues.

CDR3 in amino acids: CASSFLTSGMRHNEQFF. The CDR3 bases are TGTGCCAGCAGTTTTTTGACTAGCGGGATGAGGCACAATGAGCAGTTCTTC. The chain carries TRBV28 and TRBJ2-1, with 11 bases identical to TRBD2. The trim removed 3 bases at V and 5 bases at J, leaving 9 bases unmatched. Germline loops: CDR1 MDHEN, CDR2 SYDVKM. This CDR3 is 17 amino acids long.

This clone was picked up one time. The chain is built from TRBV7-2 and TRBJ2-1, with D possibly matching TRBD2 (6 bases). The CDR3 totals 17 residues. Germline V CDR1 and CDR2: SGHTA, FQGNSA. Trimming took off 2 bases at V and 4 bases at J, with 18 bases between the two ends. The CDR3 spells CASSLRSIGGKYNEQFF. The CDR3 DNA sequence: TGTGCCAGCAGCTTACGGTCTATCGGGGGAAAATACAATGAGCAGTTCTTC.

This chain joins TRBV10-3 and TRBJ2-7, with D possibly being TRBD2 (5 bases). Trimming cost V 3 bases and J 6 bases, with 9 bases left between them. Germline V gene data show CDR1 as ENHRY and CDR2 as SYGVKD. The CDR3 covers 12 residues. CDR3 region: CAISDVRVEQYF. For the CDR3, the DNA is TGTGCCATCAGTGATGTGAGGGTCGAGCAGTACTTC.

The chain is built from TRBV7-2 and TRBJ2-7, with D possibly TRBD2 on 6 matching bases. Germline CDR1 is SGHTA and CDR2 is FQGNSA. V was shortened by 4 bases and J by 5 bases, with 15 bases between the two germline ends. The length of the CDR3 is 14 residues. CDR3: CASSSGLPSHEQYF. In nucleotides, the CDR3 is TGTGCCAGCAGCTCGGGACTCCCTTCCCACGAGCAGTACTTC.